This T cell receptor beta chain was sequenced in a study of T cell responses to AZD1222 COVID-19 vaccine. Study-wide points: Epitopes outside B.1.351 and B.1.1.7 mutated regions reportedly drew nearly half of spike TCRs.

Trimming removed 1 base from V and 4 bases from J, with 14 bases in between. Germline V gives CDR1 SGHDT, CDR2 YYEEEE. The CDR3 totals 16 residues. Of note for this clone: What it recognizes is unknown.

Assay: immunoSEQ multiplex PCR; the TCRdb copy retains only in-frame clones and omits some. This sample has about 94,000 clones, with roughly 85% found just once. V usage is TRBV5-6 and J usage is TRBJ2-2; D remains unclear. Sequenced material: peripheral blood, taken 28 days after the second AZD1222 dose. This TCR came from an adult who received the AZD1222 COVID-19 vaccine. The CDR3 loop reads CASSLFGSLSTGELFF. CDR3 in DNA: TGTGCCAGCAGCTTGTTCGGTTCTTTAAGCACCGGGGAGCTGTTTTTT. The whole variable domain, filled in from reference TRBV5-6 and TRBJ2-2, reads DAGVTQSPTHLIKTRGQQVTLRCSPKSGHDTVSWYQQALGQGPQFIFQYYEEEERQRGNFPDRFSGHQFPNYSSELNVNALLLGDSALYLCASSLFGSLSTGELFFGEGSRLTVL.